This passage covers 22 T cell receptor beta chains from one sample sequenced in a study of T cell repertoires in cytomegalovirus infection. For these receptors, no antigen is known. TCRdb recomputed calls from the reads with MiXCR, one row per CDR3 protein. The sample consists of approximately 1,000,000 distinct CDR3 sequences, roughly 30% of them appearing once. The sequencing used cultured CD8+ T cells from PBMCs, collected from culture after CMV antigen stimulation. The source of these receptors is a human donor in good health (CMV status not recorded). Some clones in this sample may be carry-over from other donors' samples.

The CDR3 here is CASSLEKTVKAFF. CDR3 sequence (DNA): TGTGCCAGCAGCTTGGAGAAGACAGTTAAAGCTTTCTTT. V is TRBV5-6 and J is TRBJ1-1, with D possibly TRBD1 on 5 matching bases. Trimming pared 0 bases from V and 9 bases from J, leaving 12 bases between. Germline values: CDR1 SGHDT, CDR2 YYEEEE. This CDR3 has 13 residues.

This clonotype has just a few counts. V gene TRBV7-9 combines with J gene TRBJ2-5; the D gene could be TRBD1 or TRBD2 (5 bases each). CDR1 is SEHNR, CDR2 FQNEAQ, per germline (reference sequence). CDR3 length equals 16 residues. Trimming took off 2 bases at V and 4 bases at J, with 17 bases between the two ends. CDR3: CASSLFSRRGVETQYF. CDR3 coding DNA: TGTGCCAGCAGCTTATTTTCACGGAGAGGGGTAGAGACCCAGTACTTC.

The table lists this clonotype with a count of one. The J gene is TRBJ1-1, the V gene TRBV13, with D uncertain. CDR3 length equals 11 residues. CDR1 is PRHDT and CDR2 is FYEKMQ in the germline V gene (reference sequence). The V end lost 5 bases, the J end lost 12 bases, and 13 bases lay between the germline ends. In DNA, the CDR3 is TGTGCCAGCAGCCCACAGCGTCGGACTTTCTTT. Its translation is CASSPQRRTFF.

This sequence joins TRBV5-4 and TRBJ2-3; the match to TRBD2 covers 9 bases. Germline V gene lookup returns CDR1 SGHNT and CDR2 YYREEE (reference sequence). Unmatched junction bases numbered 7, after V lost 0 bases and J lost 2 bases. The CDR3 spans 17 residues. CDR3 nucleotides: TGTGCCAGCAGCTTGGAGGCCGCTAGCGGGGTCACAGATACGCAGTATTTT. Protein product: CASSLEAASGVTDTQYF.

V and J are TRBV7-8 and TRBJ2-7, with D perhaps TRBD1 or TRBD2 (6 bases each). The CDR3 is 19 residues long. CDR1 is SGHVS and CDR2 is FQNEAQ in the germline V gene. V was pared by 1 base and J by 3 bases, with 25 bases between. The CDR3 here is CASSLGGATGGLLYYEQYV. For the CDR3, the DNA is TGTGCCAGCAGCTTAGGGGGGGCGACGGGCGGGCTCCTCTACTACGAGCAGTACGTC.

Only a few counts were recorded for this clonotype. The chain is built from TRBV27 and TRBJ2-1, with TRBD2 identical over 10 bases. The length of the CDR3 is 14 residues. The ends lost 8 bases at V and 2 bases at J; junction bases unmatched: 3. Germline loops: CDR1 MNHEY, CDR2 SMNVEV (reference sequence). The CDR3 region is CASGTSGTYNEQFF. The CDR3 bases are TGTGCCAGCGGAACTAGCGGGACCTACAATGAGCAGTTCTTC.

The V gene is TRBV7-9, the J gene TRBJ2-5, with TRBD2 matching 9 bases. V trimming: 5 bases; J trimming: 5 bases; junction bases outside the gene matches: 9. Germline CDR1 reads SEHNR; CDR2 reads FQNEAQ (reference sequence). The CDR3 spans 15 residues. This chain's CDR3 is CASSLPGLASETQYF. As DNA, the CDR3 is TGTGCCAGCAGCCTTCCGGGACTAGCATCTGAGACCCAGTACTTC.

The rearrangement uses TRBV27 and TRBJ2-3; D might be TRBD2 (5 bases). This CDR3 region has 15 residues. Germline CDR1 MNHEY, CDR2 SMNVEV (reference sequence). The V end lost 7 bases, the J end lost 3 bases, and 17 bases lay between the germline ends. CDR3 sequence (DNA): TGTGCCAGCACCGCCGAGGGCTCCTCGACAGATACGCAGTATTTT. Translation gives CASTAEGSSTDTQYF.

A few counts support this clonotype. This rearrangement joins TRBV7-6 to TRBJ1-5, with unresolved D. CDR1 and CDR2 (germline): SGHVS, FNYEAQ. The CDR3 is 15 residues long. V dropped 1 base and J dropped 11 bases, with 18 bases sitting between them. Written as DNA, the CDR3 is TGTGCCAGCAGCTTAGATGTAGGTCCGCAGTTATCCCAGCATTTT. This gives the protein CASSLDVGPQLSQHF.

Comments on this clonotype: This clone may be a read error of a much larger clone one base away. This chain joins TRBV7-6 and TRBJ1-1; no reliable D call. The CDR3 consists of 15 residues. Germline assignment: CDR1 SGHVS and CDR2 FNYEAQ. In DNA form, the CDR3 reads TGTGCCAACAGCTTAAGTGGCAGTTGGAACACTGAAGCTTTCTTT. Protein product: CANSLSGSWNTEAFF.

The chain employs TRBV15 and TRBJ1-2, with D maybe TRBD1 (5 bases). The germline V gene has CDR1 LNHNV and CDR2 YYDKDF (reference sequence). The V end was cut by 3 bases, the J end by 4 bases, with 15 bases between. This CDR3 has 15 amino acids. The CDR3 DNA is TGTGCCACCAGCAGCCTCTGGGGCGAGTTCTATGGCTACACCTTC. Translation: CATSSLWGEFYGYTF.

This clonotype showed up just a few times. Written as DNA, the CDR3 is TGCAGTGCTAGAGATAAGGAACAGCCGAGCTCCTACGAGCAGTACGTC. The encoded protein is CSARDKEQPSSYEQYV. The chain couples TRBV20-1 to TRBJ2-7; D unresolved. The CDR3 is 16 amino acids. V was pared by 0 bases and J by 0 bases, with 15 bases between. Per germline, CDR1 DFQATT and CDR2 SNEGSKA (reference sequence).

The chain has TRBV6-2 or TRBV6-3 and TRBJ1-5; D may be TRBD1 (5 bases). In germline, CDR1 is MNHEY, CDR2 SVGEGT. There are 20 residues in the CDR3. Trimming cost V 0 bases and J 2 bases, with 23 bases left between them. CDR3 region: CASSYSLTPGHSYGNQPQHF. For the CDR3, the DNA is TGTGCCAGCAGTTACTCCCTCACTCCCGGACATTCATACGGCAATCAGCCCCAGCATTTT.

This chain uses TRBV12-3 or TRBV12-4 with TRBJ2-7; TRBD1 might be the D (7 bases). Trimming took 3 bases from V and 5 from J, leaving 17 bases between them. The CDR3 sequence is 15 residues long. This CDR3 is CASSFWTGGSNEQYF. CDR3 bases: TGTGCCAGCAGTTTTTGGACAGGAGGGTCCAACGAGCAGTACTTC.

The chain employs TRBV11-3 and TRBJ2-3; D is perhaps TRBD1 (5 bases). V lost 2 bases to trimming and J lost 2 bases, with 11 bases between them. This CDR3 is built from 15 residues. CDR1 is SGHNT and CDR2 is YENEEA in the germline V gene. CDR3 DNA: TGTGCCAGCAGCTTATGGGGCAGGAACACAGATACGCAGTATTTT. Translating it yields CASSLWGRNTDTQYF.

The CDR3: CASSPTGTSNSPLHF. CDR3 in DNA: TGCGCCAGCAGCCCGACAGGGACAAGTAATTCACCCCTCCACTTT. V and J are TRBV4-1 and TRBJ1-6; 7 positions agree with TRBD1. Germline V lookup: CDR1 MGHRA, CDR2 YSYEKL. The CDR3 has 15 residues. V lost 4 bases and J lost 6; bases outside the gene matches: 6.

Note on this clonotype: A junction boundary mismatches the germline segment, possibly from a read error. This chain joins TRBV19 and TRBJ2-3; D call uncertain. Germline V gene data show CDR1 as LNHDA and CDR2 as SQIVND (reference sequence). The CDR3 is 16 residues long. CDR3 sequence reads: CASSASWGARTDTQYF. CDR3 nucleotide sequence: TGTGCCAGTAGTGCCAGTTGGGGTGCCCGCACGGATACGCAGTATTTT.

This chain links TRBV6-6 with TRBJ1-1, with D maybe TRBD1 (5 bases). Trimming pared 7 bases from V and 6 bases from J, leaving 12 bases between. The CDR3 is 12 amino acids. The germline gives CDR1 MNHNY, CDR2 SVGAGI (reference sequence). CDR3 DNA: TGTGCCAGCAATGGGGGGAGATCTGAAGCTTTCTTT. This translates into CASNGGRSEAFF.

This chain links TRBV4-3 with TRBJ1-4, with D uncertain. Trimming took off 5 bases at V and 5 bases at J, with 9 bases between the two ends. The CDR3 covers 13 residues. Germline V gene lookup returns CDR1 LGHNA and CDR2 YSLEER. CDR3 sequence (DNA): TGCGCCAGCAGCGTTCACAGAAATGAAAAACTGTTTTTT. Protein product: CASSVHRNEKLFF.

Concerning this clonotype: The junction shows a germline mismatch at one end, possibly a read error. V gene TRBV6-5 combines with J gene TRBJ2-3, with 7 bases identical to TRBD2. In germline, CDR1 is MNHEY, CDR2 SVGAGI. The CDR3 contains 16 residues. The DNA of the CDR3 is TGTGCCAGCGGTTACTGGGCTAGCGGTGAAGATGATACGCAGTATTTT. It codes for CASGYWASGEDDTQYF.

This clonotype was counted only a few times. The V call is TRBV11-3, the J call TRBJ2-3; TRBD1 aligns across 7 bases. Germline CDR1 and CDR2: SGHNT and YENEEA. The CDR3 contains 18 residues. The ends lost 0 bases at V and 1 base at J; junction bases unmatched: 10. CDR3 sequence (DNA): TGTGCCAGCAGCTTAGATCTCCCTGGGCAGGGGGGCACAGATACGCAGTATTTT. This gives the protein CASSLDLPGQGGTDTQYF.

This clonotype was recorded a few times. V gene TRBV6-1 combines with J gene TRBJ2-5; no firm D call. This CDR3 is built from 14 residues. Between the trimmed V and J ends, which lost 1 base and 5 bases, there was a span of 11 bases. CDR1 is MNHNS, CDR2 SASEGT, per germline. The CDR3 region has the DNA TGTGCCAGCAGTGAAGAAGAGGCCTGGGAGACCCAGTACTTC. Residues: CASSEEEAWETQYF.